This TCR beta chain derives from a study of OX40 agonist ivuxolimab in advanced cancers. Overall study results and limits: Averaged across samples, CD8+ T cells carried more expanded clones than CD4+ did.

This clone was detected a few times. Its antigen is still unknown. CDR3 length: 16 amino acids. The V end was cut by 5 bases, the J end by 5 bases, with 18 bases between. CDR1 and CDR2 from the germline V gene are MGHRA and YSYEKL. The method was immunoSEQ multiplex PCR; TCRdb's version includes in-frame clones alone and lacks a portion of them. The sample lists roughly 46,000 clones, about four fifths occurring once. The chain uses TRBV4-1 and TRBJ1-4; TRBD1 might be the D (6 bases). This TCR was sampled from an adult with an advanced solid tumor such as melanoma, head and neck, liver or kidney cancer. This specimen was CD4+ or CD8+ T cells sorted from blood, taken in a trial of the OX40 agonist ivuxolimab. The CDR3 DNA follows: TGCGCCAGCAGCTTTACGACAGGCCTCGGGAATGAAAAACTGTTTTTT. Protein: CASSFTTGLGNEKLFF.